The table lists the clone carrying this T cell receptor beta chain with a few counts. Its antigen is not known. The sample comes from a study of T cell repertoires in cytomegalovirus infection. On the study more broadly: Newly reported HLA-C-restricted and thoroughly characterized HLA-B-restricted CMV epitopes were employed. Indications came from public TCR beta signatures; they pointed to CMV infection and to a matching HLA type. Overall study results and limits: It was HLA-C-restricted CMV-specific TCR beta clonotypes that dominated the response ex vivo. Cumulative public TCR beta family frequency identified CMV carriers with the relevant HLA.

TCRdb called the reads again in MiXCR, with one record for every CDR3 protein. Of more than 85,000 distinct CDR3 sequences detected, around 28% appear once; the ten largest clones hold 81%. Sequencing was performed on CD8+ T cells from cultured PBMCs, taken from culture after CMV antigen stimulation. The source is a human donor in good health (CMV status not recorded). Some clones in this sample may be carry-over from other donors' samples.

The CDR3 loop is CASSRPNYEQYF. CDR3 DNA sequence: TGTGCCAGCAGTCGTCCCAACTACGAGCAGTACTTC. V is TRBV2 and J is TRBJ2-7; D not certain. Germline assignment: CDR1 SNHLY and CDR2 FYNNEI. The CDR3 runs 12 residues. V was clipped by 5 bases and J by 3 bases, with 8 bases between them. Drawing the rest from reference TRBV2 and TRBJ2-7, the complete variable domain is EPEVTQTPSHQVTQMGQEVILRCVPISNHLYFYWYRQILGQKVEFLVSFYNNEISEKSEIFDDQFSVERPDGSNFTLKIRSTKLEDSAMYFCASSRPNYEQYFGPGTRLTVT.